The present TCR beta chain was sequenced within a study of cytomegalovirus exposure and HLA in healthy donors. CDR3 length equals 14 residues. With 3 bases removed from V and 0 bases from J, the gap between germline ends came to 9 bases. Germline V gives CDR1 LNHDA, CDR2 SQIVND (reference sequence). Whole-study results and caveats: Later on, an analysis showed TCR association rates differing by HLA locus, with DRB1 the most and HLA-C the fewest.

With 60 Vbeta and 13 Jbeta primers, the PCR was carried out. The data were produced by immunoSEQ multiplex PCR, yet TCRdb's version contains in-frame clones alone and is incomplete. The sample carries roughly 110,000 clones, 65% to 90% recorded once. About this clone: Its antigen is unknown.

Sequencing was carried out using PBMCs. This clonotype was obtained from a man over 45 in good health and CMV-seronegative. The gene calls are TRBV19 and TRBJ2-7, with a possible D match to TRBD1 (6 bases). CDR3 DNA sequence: TGTGCCAGTAGTATCCAGGGGAGCTCCTACGAGCAGTACTTC. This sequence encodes CASSIQGSSYEQYF.